Following are 19 T cell receptor beta chains from one sample sequenced in a study of early T cells in non-severe SARS-CoV-2 infection. TCRdb re-analysed the 5' RACE reads in MiXCR, keeping a single row per CDR3 protein. The sample contains 45,000 to 70,000 distinct CDR3 sequences, approximately 6.2% of which appear only once. Input material: whole blood. These receptors originate from an adult who was a healthcare worker with PCR-confirmed SARS-CoV-2 infection or an uninfected control (not recorded which).

This clonotype showed up many times. The V and J genes are TRBV3-1 and TRBJ2-7; 10 nucleotides agree with TRBD2. Unmatched junction bases numbered 6, after V lost 6 bases and J lost 7 bases. CDR1 and CDR2 (germline): LGHDT, YNNKEL (reference sequence). There are 13 residues in the CDR3. Here the CDR3 reads CASSTSGALEQYF. Here the CDR3 DNA reads TGTGCCAGCAGTACTAGCGGGGCTTTGGAGCAGTACTTC.

At least ten counts were recorded for this clonotype. This sequence joins TRBV3-1 and TRBJ1-2; D is uncertain. V shed 10 bases and J shed 7 bases, with 19 bases lying between them. Germline V gene data show CDR1 as LGHDT and CDR2 as YNNKEL (reference sequence). The CDR3 has 13 amino acids. CDR3 in DNA: TGTGCCACACAAGAAAAGGGCGCCTTTGGCTACACCTTC. Amino acids: CATQEKGAFGYTF.

This clonotype has ten or more counts. V and J are TRBV29-1 and TRBJ2-4; 8 bases are a match to TRBD1. This CDR3 has 14 amino acids. The germline CDR1 and CDR2 sequences are SQVTM and ANQGSEA. The J segment lost 9 bases and the V segment lost 4 bases, leaving 11 bases of the junction unmatched. The CDR3 DNA reads as TGCAGCGTTGGCGACAGGGGAAGTACGAGCATTCAGTACTTC. This codes for CSVGDRGSTSIQYF. The variable domain in full, with the rest retrieved from reference TRBV29-1 and TRBJ2-4, is SAVISQKPSRDICQRGTSLTIQCQVDSQVTMMFWYRQQPGQSLTLIATANQGSEATYESGFVIDKFPISRPNLTFSTLTVSNMSPEDSSIYLCSVGDRGSTSIQYFGAGTRLSVL.

A few counts support this clonotype. The CDR3 sequence is CASSKTSGGAENEQFF. CDR3 nucleotide sequence: TGTGCCAGCAGTAAAACTAGCGGGGGGGCCGAGAATGAGCAGTTCTTC. The chain employs TRBV12-3 or TRBV12-4 and TRBJ2-1, with TRBD2 matching over 13 bases. This CDR3 has 16 residues. Germline trimming cut 5 bases from V and 7 bases from J; bases unmatched to any gene: 8.

There are many counts of this clonotype. The rearrangement links TRBV20-1 to TRBJ1-5; 8 nucleotides line up with TRBD1. Germline V gene data show CDR1 as DFQATT and CDR2 as SNEGSKA (reference sequence). The CDR3 has 15 amino acids. The junction had 4 bases not matched to a gene; V was cut back by 2 bases and J by 1 base. The CDR3 is CSARMNRGSNQPQHF. As DNA, the CDR3 is TGCAGTGCTAGAATGAACAGGGGGAGCAATCAGCCCCAGCATTTT.

This clonotype was seen repeatedly, ten times or more. The chain has TRBV20-1 and TRBJ1-2; 11 positions agree with TRBD1. V gave up 1 base and J gave up 4 bases; unmatched junction bases: 2. From germline, CDR1 is DFQATT and CDR2 SNEGSKA (reference sequence). The CDR3 sequence is 14 residues long. In DNA, the CDR3 is TGCAGTGCTAGAGGGACAGGGGGCAGCTATGGCTACACCTTC. It translates to CSARGTGGSYGYTF.

The chain employs TRBV28 and TRBJ1-5, with a tentative D call TRBD1 (6 bases). The CDR3 covers 14 residues. V lost 5 bases and J 0 bases, leaving 8 bases between the germline ends. CDR1 is MDHEN and CDR2 is SYDVKM in the germline V gene. CDR3: CASSKGGSNQPQHF. CDR3 in DNA: TGTGCCAGCAGTAAAGGGGGTAGCAATCAGCCCCAGCATTTT.

This clonotype has just a few counts. The chain combines TRBV27 with TRBJ1-1; 7 positions match TRBD1. Trimming cost V 6 bases and J 5 bases; bases outside gene matches: 15. The CDR3 covers 16 residues. Germline V gene lookup returns CDR1 MNHEY and CDR2 SMNVEV (reference sequence). The CDR3 is CASSSTQTGRVTEAFF. DNA for the CDR3: TGTGCCAGCAGCTCGACTCAGACAGGGAGAGTGACTGAAGCTTTCTTT.

This clonotype occurred many times. The chain carries TRBV6-5 and TRBJ1-4; D may be TRBD1 (5 bases). Trimming took off 4 bases at V and 8 bases at J, with 17 bases between the two ends. The CDR3 is made up of 15 amino acids. Per the germline V gene, CDR1 is MNHEY and CDR2 is SVGAGI. CDR3 sequence (DNA): TGTGCCAGCAGTTGGGGGAGGGAGGCGGTAGAAAAACTGTTTTTT. Amino acid sequence: CASSWGREAVEKLFF.

This clonotype was picked up a small number of times. V is TRBV11-3 and J is TRBJ2-3; perhaps D is TRBD1 or TRBD2 (6 bases each). CDR3 length equals 14 residues. V was clipped by 3 bases and J by 4 bases, with 11 bases between them. CDR1 SGHNT and CDR2 YENEEA come from the germline V gene. The CDR3 loop reads CASSFRGASDTQYF. As DNA, the CDR3 is TGTGCCAGCAGCTTTAGGGGGGCCTCAGATACGCAGTATTTT.

This clonotype has just a few counts. The chain couples TRBV28 to TRBJ2-4; the D is unclear. Germline CDR1 reads MDHEN; CDR2 reads SYDVKM. The CDR3 is 15 amino acids. With 4 bases removed from V and 10 bases from J, the gap between germline ends came to 20 bases. The chain's CDR3 is CASSSPGTKKRIQYF. The CDR3 nucleotides read TGTGCCAGCAGTTCGCCGGGCACGAAAAAACGGATTCAGTACTTC.

The table lists this clonotype with many counts. The chain has TRBV11-2 and TRBJ2-7; D remains unclear. This CDR3 contains 14 residues. V was trimmed by 1 base and J by 2 bases, leaving 9 bases between them. Germline assignment: CDR1 SGHAT and CDR2 FQNNGV. The CDR3 here is CASSLGPDTYEQYF. In nucleotides, the CDR3 is TGTGCCAGCAGCTTAGGGCCAGATACCTACGAGCAGTACTTC.

A few counts support this clonotype. The chain carries TRBV12-2 and TRBJ2-1; the DNA was not used to check the table's D call, TRBD1. TRBV12-2 is described as a pseudogene. CDR3 size: 19 residues. Written as DNA, the CDR3 is TGTGCAAGTCGCTTAGAGGTTCTGGGCCGGGCGCTCCGAAACAATGAGCAGTTCTTC. Its translation: CASRLEVLGRALRNNEQFF.

The table lists this clonotype with a few counts. This chain's CDR3 is CASSFRAGGPLTDTQYF. CDR3 bases: TGTGCCAGCAGTTTTCGAGCGGGGGGGCCGCTGACAGATACGCAGTATTTT. This chain uses TRBV12-3 or TRBV12-4 with TRBJ2-3; TRBD2 agrees at 10 bases. J was trimmed by 3 bases and V by 3 bases; bases with no gene match: 9. This CDR3 spans 17 amino acids.

This clonotype showed up just a few times. The chain's CDR3 is CASSYSGKADIQYF. CDR3 in DNA: TGTGCCAGCAGCTATTCAGGGAAGGCGGACATTCAGTACTTC. The gene calls are TRBV7-9 and TRBJ2-4; perhaps TRBD1 as D (5 bases). CDR1 is SEHNR, CDR2 FQNEAQ, per germline (reference sequence). The CDR3 has 14 amino acids. Trimming removed 4 bases at V and 8 bases at J, with 15 bases between.

This clonotype was counted a few times. J is TRBJ1-6 and V is TRBV3-1, with D possibly matching TRBD1 (5 bases). This CDR3 spans 14 amino acids. CDR1 and CDR2 (germline): LGHDT, YNNKEL (reference sequence). The V end lost 3 bases, the J end lost 7 bases, and 10 bases lay between the germline ends. The CDR3, as DNA: TGTGCCAGCAGCCAGGGACCGGGAAATTCACCCCTCCACTTT. It codes for CASSQGPGNSPLHF.

This clonotype was recorded at least ten times. V usage is TRBV29-1 and J usage is TRBJ1-1; D is perhaps TRBD1 (5 bases). The length of the CDR3 is 13 residues. Trimming took 7 bases from V and 6 from J, leaving 18 bases between them. Germline V CDR1 and CDR2: SQVTM, ANQGSEA. The CDR3 DNA sequence: TGCAGCGGGAGGGGAGGCATGATGCCTGAAGCTTTCTTT. As protein: CSGRGGMMPEAFF.

This clonotype occurred many times. The CDR3 loop is CASRYLNTGELFF. CDR3 bases: TGTGCCAGCCGATATTTGAACACCGGGGAGCTGTTTTTT. The V and J genes are TRBV6-2 or TRBV6-3 and TRBJ2-2; no firm D call. Germline V lookup: CDR1 MNHEY, CDR2 SVGEGT. CDR3 length: 13 residues. The V end lost 8 bases, the J end lost 1 base, and 8 bases lay between the germline ends.

This clonotype was detected many times. V gene TRBV10-1 combines with J gene TRBJ1-2, with TRBD1 as a possible D gene (5 bases). Per germline, CDR1 WNHNN and CDR2 SYGVQD (reference sequence). The length of the CDR3 is 13 residues. The V gene lost 4 bases and the J gene lost 3 bases, with 9 bases spanning the gap. The CDR3 reads CASSVDRYYGYTF. The CDR3 DNA reads as TGCGCCAGCAGTGTCGACAGATACTATGGCTACACCTTC.